This entry lists 17 T cell receptor beta chains sequenced from one sample in a study of blood T cell repertoires in COVID-19. Profiled with immunoSEQ multiplex PCR; TCRdb holds only in-frame clones, not every one. Here the sample spans around 140,000 clones, over 75% being singletons. What was sequenced was peripheral blood. These receptors came from a human donor in a cohort sampled during active COVID-19.

This rearrangement joins TRBV2 to TRBJ2-2; D call uncertain. This CDR3 contains 14 residues. V was trimmed by 5 bases and J by 2 bases, leaving 9 bases between them. CDR1 SNHLY and CDR2 FYNNEI come from the germline V gene. CDR3 in DNA: TGTGCCAGCAGTTCAGGTGTCAACACCGGGGAGCTGTTTTTT. Its protein is CASSSGVNTGELFF.

The chain combines TRBV6-5 with TRBJ1-4, with D perhaps TRBD1 (6 bases). The V end was cut by 0 bases, the J end by 7 bases, with 12 bases between. Germline V gives CDR1 MNHEY, CDR2 SVGAGI. CDR3 length equals 15 residues. The DNA of the CDR3 is TGTGCCAGCAGTTACTCGGGCAGGGGTGGTGAAAAACTGTTTTTT. Translated, it gives CASSYSGRGGEKLFF.

The V and J genes are TRBV7-3 and TRBJ2-3; the match to TRBD2 covers 7 bases. The germline gives CDR1 SGHTA, CDR2 FQGTGA. V lost 5 bases, J lost 6 bases, and 5 bases stayed unmatched. The length of the CDR3 is 13 residues. CDR3 amino acids: CASSLSGIDTQYF. The CDR3, as DNA: TGTGCCAGCAGCCTAAGCGGGATCGATACGCAGTATTTT.

The gene calls are TRBV2 and TRBJ2-7; a possible D gene is TRBD2 (5 bases). Looked up from germline, CDR1 is SNHLY and CDR2 is FYNNEI. Trimming took 4 bases from V and 3 from J, leaving 10 bases between them. CDR3 size: 13 residues. CDR3 nucleotides: TGTGCCAGCAGTGGAGGGCGGAACTACGAGCAGTACTTC. It codes for CASSGGRNYEQYF.

V is TRBV7-3 and J is TRBJ2-3, with no clear D. Trimming stripped 2 bases from V and 3 bases from J, with 12 bases between. Germline assignment: CDR1 SGHTA and CDR2 FQGTGA. The CDR3 spans 15 residues. CDR3 sequence (DNA): TGTGCCAGCAGCTTATCAGGAACCCGGACAGATACGCAGTATTTT. Translated: CASSLSGTRTDTQYF.

The chain couples TRBV7-3 to TRBJ1-1; D is ambiguous. The V end was cut by 5 bases, the J end by 1 base, with 8 bases between. From germline, CDR1 is SGHTA and CDR2 FQGTGA. CDR3 length equals 13 residues. The CDR3: CASSLEPNTEAFF. The CDR3 DNA follows: TGTGCCAGCAGCCTAGAACCGAACACTGAAGCTTTCTTT.

This clone has a handful of counts. CDR3 loop: CATTMTPRDSPSYEQYF. The DNA for the CDR3 is TGTGCCACCACAATGACACCTCGGGACTCACCTTCCTACGAGCAGTACTTC. The chain couples TRBV11-3 to TRBJ2-7, with D possibly TRBD2 on 6 matching bases. Trimming cost V 10 bases and J 1 base, with 26 bases left between them. Germline V gene data show CDR1 as SGHNT and CDR2 as YENEEA. The CDR3 runs to 17 residues.

The chain couples TRBV10-3 to TRBJ1-2; 7 positions agree with TRBD1. Per germline, CDR1 ENHRY and CDR2 SYGVKD. The CDR3 contains 14 residues. V gave up 6 bases and J gave up 4 bases; unmatched junction bases: 8. CDR3 amino acids: CAISSTGQLYGYTF. For the CDR3, the DNA is TGTGCCATCAGCTCAACGGGACAGCTCTATGGCTACACCTTC.

This clone was seen a few times. The chain joins TRBV14 to TRBJ2-7; possible D gene TRBD2, 5 bases. In germline, CDR1 is SGHDN, CDR2 FVKESK. CDR3 length: 14 amino acids. V gave up 0 bases and J gave up 3 bases, with 9 bases separating them. For the CDR3, the DNA is TGTGCCAGCAGCCAAGATTCAGAGGGCTACGAGCAGTACTTC. It encodes CASSQDSEGYEQYF.

The chain combines TRBV6-5 with TRBJ2-7; possible D gene TRBD1, 5 bases. Per germline, CDR1 MNHEY and CDR2 SVGAGI. V lost 2 bases and J lost 6, with 17 bases in between. The CDR3 consists of 15 residues. The CDR3 region is CASSYLGQGTTEQYF. The CDR3 nucleotides read TGTGCCAGCAGTTACCTCGGGCAGGGCACCACCGAGCAGTACTTC.

This chain uses TRBV11-2 with TRBJ2-5, with D possibly TRBD2 on 5 matching bases. Germline lookup yields CDR1 SGHAT and CDR2 FQNNGV. V gave up 5 bases and J gave up 7 bases, with 17 bases separating them. The CDR3 runs to 14 residues. In DNA, the CDR3 is TGTGCCAGCAGCGCAGCCGGGCCGAGGGTGACCCAGTACTTC. It translates to CASSAAGPRVTQYF.

The chain's CDR3 is CASSLDWGQGGSEAFF. The CDR3 DNA follows: TGTGCCAGCAGCTTAGATTGGGGACAGGGGGGATCTGAAGCTTTCTTT. The chain has TRBV7-9 and TRBJ1-1; 11 bases fit TRBD1. Trimming removed 1 base from V and 6 bases from J; junction bases left unmatched: 7. The CDR3 extends over 16 amino acids. Germline lookup yields CDR1 SEHNR and CDR2 FQNEAQ (reference sequence).

This chain links TRBV4-1 with TRBJ1-1; TRBD1 matches at 7 bases. Germline CDR1 reads MGHRA; CDR2 reads YSYEKL. V dropped 4 bases and J dropped 2; count of bases not matched to a gene: 7. The CDR3 consists of 15 residues. CDR3 in amino acids: CASSRPTGVNTEAFF. The CDR3, as DNA: TGCGCCAGCAGCCGACCCACAGGGGTTAACACTGAAGCTTTCTTT.

The rearrangement joins TRBV5-5 to TRBJ1-5, with D maybe TRBD1 (5 bases). Deletions cut 0 bases from V and 1 base from J, with 11 bases between. The CDR3 runs 16 residues. In germline, CDR1 is SGHKS, CDR2 YYEKEE (reference sequence). The CDR3, as DNA: TGTGCCAGCAGCTTGGCGGCGGGGACCAGCAATCAGCCCCAGCATTTT. Its protein product is CASSLAAGTSNQPQHF.

In its sample, this clone was seen a few times. A junction boundary mismatches the germline segment, possibly from a read error. This specimen includes other DNA sequences encoding the same CDR3. The rearrangement links TRBV7-3 to TRBJ2-3, with 11 bases fitting TRBD2. Germline assignment: CDR1 SGHTA and CDR2 FQGTGA. The CDR3 covers 16 residues. The CDR3 reads CASSITSGSSTDTQYF. The CDR3 DNA reads TGTGCCAGCAGCATAACTAGCGGGAGCAGTACAGATACGCAGTATTTT.

This sequence joins TRBV18 and TRBJ1-6; TRBD1 matches at 7 bases. Germline V gives CDR1 KGHSH, CDR2 LQKENI. The CDR3 totals 15 residues. V was clipped by 2 bases and J by 7 bases; unmatched bases: 5. The DNA of the CDR3 is TGTGCCAGCTCACCAGCAAGCAGGGGGAATTCACCCCTCCACTTT. Its translation is CASSPASRGNSPLHF.

This clone occurred once. Written as DNA, the CDR3 is TGTGCCAGCAGCCATCAAGCACCAGGGGGCGGTTTGAGCAATCAGCCCCAGCATTTT. Translating gives CASSHQAPGGGLSNQPQHF. V usage is TRBV3-1 (or the pseudogene TRBV3-2) and J usage is TRBJ1-5; 8 bases line up with TRBD1. With V trimmed by 3 bases and J by 1 base, 14 bases remained unmatched. The CDR3 is 19 residues long. Germline V CDR1 and CDR2: LGHDT, YNNKEL (reference sequence).